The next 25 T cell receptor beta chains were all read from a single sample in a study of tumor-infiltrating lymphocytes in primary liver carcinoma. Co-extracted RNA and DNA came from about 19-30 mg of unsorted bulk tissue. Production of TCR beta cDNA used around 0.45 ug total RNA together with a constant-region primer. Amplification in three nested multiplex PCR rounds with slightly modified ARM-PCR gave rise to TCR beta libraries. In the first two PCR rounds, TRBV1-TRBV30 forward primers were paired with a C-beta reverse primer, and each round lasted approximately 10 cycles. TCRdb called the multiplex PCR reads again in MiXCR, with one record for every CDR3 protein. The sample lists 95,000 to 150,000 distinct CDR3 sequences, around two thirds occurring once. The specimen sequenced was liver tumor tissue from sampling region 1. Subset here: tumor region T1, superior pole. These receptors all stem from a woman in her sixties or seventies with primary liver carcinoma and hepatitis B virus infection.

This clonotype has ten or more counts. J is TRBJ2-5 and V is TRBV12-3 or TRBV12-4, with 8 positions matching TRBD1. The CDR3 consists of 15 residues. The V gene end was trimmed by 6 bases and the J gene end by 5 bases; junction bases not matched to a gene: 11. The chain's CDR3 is CASSLTNRGSETQYF. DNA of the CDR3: TGTGCCAGCAGCCTAACAAACAGGGGGTCGGAGACCCAGTACTTC.

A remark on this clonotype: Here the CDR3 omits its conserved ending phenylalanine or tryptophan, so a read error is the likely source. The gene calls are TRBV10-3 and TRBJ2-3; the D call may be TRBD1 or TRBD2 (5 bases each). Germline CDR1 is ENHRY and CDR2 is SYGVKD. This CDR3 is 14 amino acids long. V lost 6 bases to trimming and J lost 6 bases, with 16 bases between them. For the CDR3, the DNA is TGTGCCATCAGGATAGGGGACCGAATGGATACGCAGTATTAT. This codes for CAIRIGDRMDTQYY.

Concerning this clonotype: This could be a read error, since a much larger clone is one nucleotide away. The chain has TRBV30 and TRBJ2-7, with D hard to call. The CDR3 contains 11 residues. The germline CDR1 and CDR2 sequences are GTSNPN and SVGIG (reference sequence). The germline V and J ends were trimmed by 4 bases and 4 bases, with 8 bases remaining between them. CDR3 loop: CAWTVRYEQYF. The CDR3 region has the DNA TGTGCCTGGACTGTAAGGTACGAGCAGTACTTC.

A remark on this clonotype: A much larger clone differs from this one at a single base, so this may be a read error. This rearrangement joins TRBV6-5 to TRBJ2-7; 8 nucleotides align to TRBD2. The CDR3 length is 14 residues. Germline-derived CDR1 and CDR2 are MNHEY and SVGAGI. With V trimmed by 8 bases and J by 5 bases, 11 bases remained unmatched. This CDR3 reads CASQFGRAGNEQYF. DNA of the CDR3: TGTGCCAGCCAATTCGGGAGGGCCGGTAACGAGCAGTACTTC.

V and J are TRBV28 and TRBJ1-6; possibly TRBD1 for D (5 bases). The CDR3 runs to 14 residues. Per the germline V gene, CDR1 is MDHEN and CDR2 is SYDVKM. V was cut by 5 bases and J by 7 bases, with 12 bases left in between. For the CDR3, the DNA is TGTGCCAGCAGTCCGGGACGGACAAATTCACCCCTCCACTTT. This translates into CASSPGRTNSPLHF.

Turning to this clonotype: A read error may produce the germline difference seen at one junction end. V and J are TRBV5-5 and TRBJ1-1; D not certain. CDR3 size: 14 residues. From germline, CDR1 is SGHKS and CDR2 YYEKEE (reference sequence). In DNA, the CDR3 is TGTGCCGGCAGTTTTCCGACAAGGAACACTGAAGCTTTCTTT. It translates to CAGSFPTRNTEAFF.

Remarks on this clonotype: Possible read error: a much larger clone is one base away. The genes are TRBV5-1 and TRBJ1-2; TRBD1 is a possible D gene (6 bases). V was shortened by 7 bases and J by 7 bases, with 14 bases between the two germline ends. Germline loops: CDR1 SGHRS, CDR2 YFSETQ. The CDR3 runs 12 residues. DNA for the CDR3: TGCGCCAGCCGCAGAACGGACAGTGGCTACACCTTC. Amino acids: CASRRTDSGYTF.

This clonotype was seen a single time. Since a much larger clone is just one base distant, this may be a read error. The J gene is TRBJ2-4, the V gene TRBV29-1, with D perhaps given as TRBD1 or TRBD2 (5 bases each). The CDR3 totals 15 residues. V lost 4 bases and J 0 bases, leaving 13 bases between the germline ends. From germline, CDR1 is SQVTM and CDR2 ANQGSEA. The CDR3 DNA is TGCAGCGTTGTGGGGACGGGTCTAGCCAAAAACATTCAGTACTTC. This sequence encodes CSVVGTGLAKNIQYF.

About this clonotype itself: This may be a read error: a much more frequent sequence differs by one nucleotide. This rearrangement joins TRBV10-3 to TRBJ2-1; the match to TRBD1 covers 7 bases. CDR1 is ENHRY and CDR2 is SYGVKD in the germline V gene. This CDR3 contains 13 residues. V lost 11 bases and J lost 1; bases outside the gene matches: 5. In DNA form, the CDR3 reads TGTGCCGTGGGACAGACTTCCTACAATGAGCAGTTCTTC. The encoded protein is CAVGQTSYNEQFF.

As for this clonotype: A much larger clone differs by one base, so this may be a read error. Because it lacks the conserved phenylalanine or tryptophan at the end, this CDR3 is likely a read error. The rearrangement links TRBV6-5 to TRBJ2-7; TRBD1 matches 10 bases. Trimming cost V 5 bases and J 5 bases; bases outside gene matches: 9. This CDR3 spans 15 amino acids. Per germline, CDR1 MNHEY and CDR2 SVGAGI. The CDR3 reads CASSPRQGASHEQYI. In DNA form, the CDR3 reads TGTGCCAGCAGTCCTCGACAGGGGGCGTCCCACGAGCAGTACATC.

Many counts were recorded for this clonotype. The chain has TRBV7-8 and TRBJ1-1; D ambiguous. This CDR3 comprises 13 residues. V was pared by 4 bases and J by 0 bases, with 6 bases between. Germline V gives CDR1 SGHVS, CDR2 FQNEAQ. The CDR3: CASSSPVNTEAFF. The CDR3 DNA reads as TGTGCCAGCAGCTCGCCGGTGAACACTGAAGCTTTCTTT. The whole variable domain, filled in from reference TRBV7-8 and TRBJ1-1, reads GAGVSQSPRYKVAKRGQDVALRCDPISGHVSLFWYQQALGQGPEFLTYFQNEAQLDKSGLPSDRFFAERPEGSVSTLKIQRTQQEDSAVYLCASSSPVNTEAFFGQGTRLTVV.

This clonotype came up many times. The CDR3 region is CASSYNTGGIQYF. The CDR3 DNA is TGTGCCAGCAGTTACAACACAGGGGGCATTCAGTACTTC. The chain carries TRBV6-6 and TRBJ2-4; 8 nucleotides line up with TRBD1. CDR1 and CDR2 (germline): MNHNY, SVGAGI (reference sequence). The CDR3 is made up of 13 amino acids. The trim removed 2 bases at V and 9 bases at J, leaving 3 bases unmatched.

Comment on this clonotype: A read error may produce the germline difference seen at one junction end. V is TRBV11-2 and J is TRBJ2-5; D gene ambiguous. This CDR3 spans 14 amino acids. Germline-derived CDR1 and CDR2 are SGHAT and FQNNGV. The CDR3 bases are TGTGCCAGCAGGAGCCTCACGTACCAAGAGACTCAGTACTTC. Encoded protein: CASRSLTYQETQYF.

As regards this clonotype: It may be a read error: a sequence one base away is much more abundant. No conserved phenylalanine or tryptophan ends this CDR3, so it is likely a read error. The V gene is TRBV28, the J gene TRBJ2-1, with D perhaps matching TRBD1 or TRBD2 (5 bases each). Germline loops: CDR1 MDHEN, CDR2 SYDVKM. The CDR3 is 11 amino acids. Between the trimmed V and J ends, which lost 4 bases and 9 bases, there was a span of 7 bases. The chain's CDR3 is CASSWGIEQFL. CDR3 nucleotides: TGTGCCAGCAGTTGGGGGATTGAGCAGTTCTTA.

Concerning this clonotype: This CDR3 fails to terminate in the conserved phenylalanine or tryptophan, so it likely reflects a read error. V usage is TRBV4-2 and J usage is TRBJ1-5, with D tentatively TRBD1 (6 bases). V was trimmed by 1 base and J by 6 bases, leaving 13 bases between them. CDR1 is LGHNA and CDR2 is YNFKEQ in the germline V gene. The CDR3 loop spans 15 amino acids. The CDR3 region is CASSQAKGGFQPQHY. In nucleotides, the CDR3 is TGTGCCAGCAGCCAAGCAAAGGGGGGGTTTCAGCCCCAGCATTAT.

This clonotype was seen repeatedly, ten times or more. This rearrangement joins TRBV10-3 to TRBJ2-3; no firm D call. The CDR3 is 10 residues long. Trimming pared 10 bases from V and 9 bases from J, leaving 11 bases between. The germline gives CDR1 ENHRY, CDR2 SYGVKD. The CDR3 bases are TGTGCCACCAAAGACACCACGCAGTATTTT. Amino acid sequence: CATKDTTQYF.

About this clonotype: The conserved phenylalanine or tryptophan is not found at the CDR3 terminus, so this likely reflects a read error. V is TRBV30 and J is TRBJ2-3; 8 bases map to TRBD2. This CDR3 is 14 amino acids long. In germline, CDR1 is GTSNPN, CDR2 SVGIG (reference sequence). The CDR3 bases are TGTGCCTGTGACTGGACTAGCTCCTCAGATACACAGTATTAT. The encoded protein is CACDWTSSSDTQYY.

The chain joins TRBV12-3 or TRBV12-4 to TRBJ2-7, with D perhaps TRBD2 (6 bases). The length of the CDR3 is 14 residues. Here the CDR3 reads CTSSLVAGSYEQYF. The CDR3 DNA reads TGTACTAGCAGTTTAGTGGCCGGATCCTACGAGCAGTACTTC.

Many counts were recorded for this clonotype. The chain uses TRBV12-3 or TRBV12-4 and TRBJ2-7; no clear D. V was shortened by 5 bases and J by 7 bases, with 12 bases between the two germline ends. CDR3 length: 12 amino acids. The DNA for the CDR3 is TGTGCCAGCAGTCCTCGGTTCCAAGAGCAGTACTTC. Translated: CASSPRFQEQYF.

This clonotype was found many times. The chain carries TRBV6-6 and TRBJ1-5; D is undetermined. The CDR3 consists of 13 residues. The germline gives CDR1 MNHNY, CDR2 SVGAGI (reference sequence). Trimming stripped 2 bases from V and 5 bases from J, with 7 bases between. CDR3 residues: CASSYQTHQPQHF. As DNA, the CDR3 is TGTGCCAGCAGTTACCAGACCCATCAGCCCCAGCATTTT.

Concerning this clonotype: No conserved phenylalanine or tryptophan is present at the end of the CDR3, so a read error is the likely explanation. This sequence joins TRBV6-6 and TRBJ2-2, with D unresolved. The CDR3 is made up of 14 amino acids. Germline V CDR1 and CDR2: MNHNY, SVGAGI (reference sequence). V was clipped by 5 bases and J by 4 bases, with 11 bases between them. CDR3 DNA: TGTGCCAGCAGTAGTGGGATTAGCACCGGGGAGCTGTTTCGT. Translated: CASSSGISTGELFR.

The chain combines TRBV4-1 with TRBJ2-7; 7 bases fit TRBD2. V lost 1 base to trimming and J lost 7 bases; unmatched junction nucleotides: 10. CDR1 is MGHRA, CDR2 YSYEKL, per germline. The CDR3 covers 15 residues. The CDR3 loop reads CASSQAGGDPHEQYF. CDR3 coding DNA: TGCGCCAGCAGCCAAGCGGGGGGAGACCCCCATGAGCAGTACTTC.

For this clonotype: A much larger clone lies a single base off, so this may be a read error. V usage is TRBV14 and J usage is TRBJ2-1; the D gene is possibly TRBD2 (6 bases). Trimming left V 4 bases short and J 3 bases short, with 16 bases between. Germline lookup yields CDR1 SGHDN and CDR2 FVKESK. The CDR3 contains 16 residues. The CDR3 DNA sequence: TGTGCCAGCAGCCGCGACACCGGGAGAAACTACAATGAGCAGTTCTTC. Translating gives CASSRDTGRNYNEQFF. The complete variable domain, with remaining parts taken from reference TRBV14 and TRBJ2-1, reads EAGVTQFPSHSVIEKGQTVTLRCDPISGHDNLYWYRRVMGKEIKFLLHFVKESKQDESGMPNNRFLAERTGGTYSTLKVQPAELEDSGVYFCASSRDTGRNYNEQFFGPGTRLTVL.

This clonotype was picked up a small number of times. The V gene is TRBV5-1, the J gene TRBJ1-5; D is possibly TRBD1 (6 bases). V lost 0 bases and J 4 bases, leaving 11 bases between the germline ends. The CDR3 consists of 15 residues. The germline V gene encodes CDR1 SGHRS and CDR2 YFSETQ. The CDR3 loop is CASSLGTVANQPQHF. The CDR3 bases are TGCGCCAGCAGCTTGGGGACAGTAGCTAATCAGCCCCAGCATTTT.

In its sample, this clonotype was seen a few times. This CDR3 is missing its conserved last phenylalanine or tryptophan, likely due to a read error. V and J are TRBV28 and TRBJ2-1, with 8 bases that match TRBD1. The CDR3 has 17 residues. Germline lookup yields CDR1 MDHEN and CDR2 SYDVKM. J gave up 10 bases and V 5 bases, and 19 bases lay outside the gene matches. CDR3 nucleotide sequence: TGTGCCAGCAGTCCACAACCAGGACAGGGAGTGAGTCAGGAGCAGTTCTTA. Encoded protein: CASSPQPGQGVSQEQFL.